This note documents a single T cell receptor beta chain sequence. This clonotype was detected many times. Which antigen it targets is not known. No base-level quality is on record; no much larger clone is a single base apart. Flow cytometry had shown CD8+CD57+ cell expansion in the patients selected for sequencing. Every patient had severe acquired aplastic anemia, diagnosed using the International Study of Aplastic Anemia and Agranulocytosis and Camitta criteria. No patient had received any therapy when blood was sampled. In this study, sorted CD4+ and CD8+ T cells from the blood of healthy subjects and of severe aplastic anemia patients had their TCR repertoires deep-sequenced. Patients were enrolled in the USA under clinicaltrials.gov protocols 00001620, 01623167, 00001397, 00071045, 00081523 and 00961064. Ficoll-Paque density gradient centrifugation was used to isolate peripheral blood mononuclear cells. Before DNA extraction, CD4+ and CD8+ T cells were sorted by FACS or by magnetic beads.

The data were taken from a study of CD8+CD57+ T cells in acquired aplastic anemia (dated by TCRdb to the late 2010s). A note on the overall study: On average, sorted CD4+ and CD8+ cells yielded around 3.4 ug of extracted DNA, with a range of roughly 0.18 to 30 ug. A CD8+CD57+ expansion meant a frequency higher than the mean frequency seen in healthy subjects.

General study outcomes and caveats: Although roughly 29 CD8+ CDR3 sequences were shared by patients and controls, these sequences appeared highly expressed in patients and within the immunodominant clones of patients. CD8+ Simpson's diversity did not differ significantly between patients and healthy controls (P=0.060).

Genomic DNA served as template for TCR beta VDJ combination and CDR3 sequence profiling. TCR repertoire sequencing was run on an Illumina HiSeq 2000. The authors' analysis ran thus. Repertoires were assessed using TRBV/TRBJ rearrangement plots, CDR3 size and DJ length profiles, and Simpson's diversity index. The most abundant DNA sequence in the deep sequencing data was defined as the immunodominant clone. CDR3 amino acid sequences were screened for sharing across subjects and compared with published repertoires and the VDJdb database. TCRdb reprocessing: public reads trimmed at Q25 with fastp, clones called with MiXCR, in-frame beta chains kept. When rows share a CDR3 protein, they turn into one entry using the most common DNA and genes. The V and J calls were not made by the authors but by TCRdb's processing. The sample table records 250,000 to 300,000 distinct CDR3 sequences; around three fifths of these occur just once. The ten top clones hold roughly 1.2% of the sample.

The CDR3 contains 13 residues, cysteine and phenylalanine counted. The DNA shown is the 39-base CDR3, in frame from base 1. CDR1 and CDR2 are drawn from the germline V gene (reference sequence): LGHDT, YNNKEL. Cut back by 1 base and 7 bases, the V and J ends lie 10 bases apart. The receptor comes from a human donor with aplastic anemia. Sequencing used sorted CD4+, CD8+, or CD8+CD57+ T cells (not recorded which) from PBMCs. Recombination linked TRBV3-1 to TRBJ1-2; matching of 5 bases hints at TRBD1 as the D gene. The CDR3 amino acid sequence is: CASSQGQGFGYTF. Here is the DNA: TGTGCCAGCAGCCAAGGGCAGGGTTTTGGCTACACCTTC.